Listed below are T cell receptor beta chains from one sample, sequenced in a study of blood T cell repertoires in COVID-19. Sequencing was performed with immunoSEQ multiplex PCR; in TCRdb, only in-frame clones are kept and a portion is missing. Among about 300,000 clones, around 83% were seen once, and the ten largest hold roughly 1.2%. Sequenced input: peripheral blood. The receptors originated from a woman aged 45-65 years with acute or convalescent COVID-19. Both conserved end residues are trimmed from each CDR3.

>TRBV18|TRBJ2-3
ASSHRDRVTTDTQY
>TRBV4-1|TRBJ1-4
ASSQVAVTNEKLF
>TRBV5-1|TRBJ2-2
ASRQGVPTGELF
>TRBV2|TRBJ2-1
ASSPPLTMNNEQF
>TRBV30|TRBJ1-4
ARQANEKLF
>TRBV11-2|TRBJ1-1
ASSSGQLMNTEAF
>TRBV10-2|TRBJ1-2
ASSKTGGGGYT
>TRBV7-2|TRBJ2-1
ASSFGTADNEQF
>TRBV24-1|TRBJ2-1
ATSDDYHNEQF
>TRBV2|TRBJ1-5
ASSEVNSNQPQH
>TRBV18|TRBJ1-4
ASSRGESEKLF
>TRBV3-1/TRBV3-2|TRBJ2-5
ASSQVLGETQY
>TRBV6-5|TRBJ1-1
ASRLPGGAEAF
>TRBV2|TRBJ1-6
ASSATDSLNSPLH
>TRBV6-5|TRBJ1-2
ASGSLTARSRYT
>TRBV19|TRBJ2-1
ASSPTAGEGYNEQF
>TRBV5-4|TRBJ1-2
ASSLRQANYGYT
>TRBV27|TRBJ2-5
ASCSDRYQETQY
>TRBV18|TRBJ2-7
ASSPGVDSSYEQY
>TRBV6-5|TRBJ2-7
ASGDGSYEQY
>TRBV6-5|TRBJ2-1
ASVRAGANEQF
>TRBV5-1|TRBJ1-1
ASSLGTGAEAF
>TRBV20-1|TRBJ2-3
SASLDTQY
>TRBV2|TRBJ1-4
ASSDLTTGGSEKLF
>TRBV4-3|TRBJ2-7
ASSQDVGLEQY
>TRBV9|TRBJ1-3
ASRRESGNTIY
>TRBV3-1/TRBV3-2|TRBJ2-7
ASSQGIAGGPYEQY
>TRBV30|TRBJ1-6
AWSSRTGNSPLH
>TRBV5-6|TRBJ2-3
ASSRTGQGQDTQY
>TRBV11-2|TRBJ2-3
ASSSTGLYTDTQY
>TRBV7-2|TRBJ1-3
ASSLADSTGNTIY
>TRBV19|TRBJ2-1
ASSIEGSNNEQF
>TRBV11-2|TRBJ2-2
ASSLAASGGAGELF
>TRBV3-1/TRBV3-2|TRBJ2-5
ASSPWEAWAETQY
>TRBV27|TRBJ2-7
ASSLGDTSYEQY
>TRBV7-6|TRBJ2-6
ASSPWTGDSGANVLT
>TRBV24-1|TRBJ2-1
ATSDPRAGGWNEQF
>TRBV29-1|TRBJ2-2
SVSRTSGVTGELF
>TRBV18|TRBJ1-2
ASSSAGPEGGYT
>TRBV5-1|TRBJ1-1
ASSSLPTGNTEAF
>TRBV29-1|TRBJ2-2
SVTGRVDTGELF
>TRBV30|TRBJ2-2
AWSDSGGELF
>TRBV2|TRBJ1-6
ASKEDYNSPLH
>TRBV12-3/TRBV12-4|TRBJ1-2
ASRDSVNYGYT
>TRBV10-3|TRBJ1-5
AISRTGTDLNQPQH
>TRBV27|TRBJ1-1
ASSSGGRRATEAF
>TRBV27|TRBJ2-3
ASSELAGGEGFPDTQY
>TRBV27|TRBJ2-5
ASSKLAGEETQY
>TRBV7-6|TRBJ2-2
ASRSTSGTTGELF
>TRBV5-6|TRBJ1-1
ASSFPGQGGWNTEAF